Below, 11 T cell receptor beta chains from the same sample are listed, as sequenced in a study of regulatory T cells in long-lasting Graves disease (dated by TCRdb to the early 2020s). The sample's time point, from its label and the paper: persistent/refractory GD, antithyroid drugs over 5 years with positive TRAb. For both TCR sequencing and RNA sequencing, RNA was extracted from PBMCs in TRIzol. Preparation of the library involved multiplex PCR. Sequenced on an Illumina HiSeq 4000. iRepertoire HTBI primers and Arm-PCR amplification of CDR3 regions were used to construct TCR beta libraries. TCRdb reprocessing: public reads trimmed at Q25 with fastp, clones called with MiXCR, in-frame beta chains kept. Rows with one shared CDR3 protein collapse into an entry with the most common genes and DNA. The sample includes 300,000 to 500,000 distinct CDR3 sequences, with 20% to 25% observed a single time. Jointly, the top ten make up about 20% of the sample.

Sequencing was performed on peripheral blood mononuclear cells (PBMCs), taken when the disease was refractory, from a patient treated with antithyroid drugs. Source of these receptors: a female donor with Graves disease.

In this sample, this clonotype turned up many times. The J gene is TRBJ1-1, the V gene TRBV12-3 or TRBV12-4; D call uncertain. The CDR3 covers 12 residues. Trimming took 2 bases from V and 7 from J, leaving 8 bases between them. CDR3 sequence: CASSLFAREAFF. The CDR3 nucleotides read TGTGCCAGCAGTTTATTTGCGCGTGAAGCTTTCTTT.

This clonotype was counted a few times. The V call is TRBV6-2 or TRBV6-3, the J call TRBJ2-2, with D perhaps TRBD1 (5 bases). V gave up 8 bases and J gave up 5 bases, with 15 bases separating them. Germline assignment: CDR1 MNHEY and CDR2 SVGEGT. The CDR3 spans 14 residues. Here the CDR3 DNA reads TGTGCCAGCTCCAGGGCGAGCATAACCGGGGAGCTGTTTTTT. Protein sequence: CASSRASITGELFF.

This clonotype has a handful of counts. The chain combines TRBV7-8 with TRBJ2-7; TRBD1 aligns across 10 bases. J was trimmed by 5 bases and V by 4 bases; bases with no gene match: 5. Germline V gives CDR1 SGHVS, CDR2 FQNEAQ. This CDR3 is 14 amino acids long. The CDR3 DNA sequence: TGTGCCAGCAGCTCGAGGGACAGGGGCAACGAGCAGTACTTC. It is translated as CASSSRDRGNEQYF.

The sample holds a few counts of this clonotype. The chain combines TRBV6-2 or TRBV6-3 with TRBJ2-2; 8 bases agree with TRBD1. Unmatched junction bases numbered 8, after V lost 6 bases and J lost 11 bases. The length of the CDR3 is 13 residues. Germline CDR1 is MNHEY and CDR2 is SVGEGT. The CDR3 DNA is TGTGCCAGCAGCCTAAACAGGGGGACAGAGCTGTTTTTT. It encodes CASSLNRGTELFF.

In this sample, this clonotype turned up a few times. The chain employs TRBV3-1 and TRBJ1-1; D is unclear. The V gene lost 1 base and the J gene lost 4 bases, with 4 bases spanning the gap. The CDR3 contains 12 residues. The V gene's germline CDR1 is LGHDT and CDR2 YNNKEL (reference sequence). The chain's CDR3 is CASSQGTTEAFF. The CDR3 DNA follows: TGTGCCAGCAGCCAAGGGACCACTGAAGCTTTCTTT. Variable domain in full (rest from reference TRBV3-1 and TRBJ1-1): DTAVSQTPKYLVTQMGNDKSIKCEQNLGHDTMYWYKQDSKKFLKIMFSYNNKELIINETVPNRFSPKSPDKAHLNLHINSLELGDSAVYFCASSQGTTEAFFGQGTRLTVV.

The V and J genes are TRBV6-5 and TRBJ2-5; either TRBD1 or TRBD2 may fit D (5 bases each). Trimming pared 2 bases from V and 4 bases from J, leaving 8 bases between. Germline lookup yields CDR1 MNHEY and CDR2 SVGAGI. The CDR3 spans 13 residues. DNA for the CDR3: TGTGCCAGCAGTTACCGGGGACCAGAGACCCAGTACTTC. It is translated as CASSYRGPETQYF.

This clonotype was counted only a few times. CDR3 sequence: CASSLAAGLTAFF. The DNA of the CDR3 is TGTGCCAGCAGCTTAGCCGCAGGGTTGACTGCTTTCTTT. This chain joins TRBV11-3 and TRBJ1-1; possibly TRBD1 for D (5 bases). The CDR3 covers 13 residues. V lost 1 base and J lost 11, with 14 bases in between. CDR1 is SGHNT, CDR2 YENEEA, per germline.

In its sample, this clonotype was seen many times. V usage is TRBV5-1 and J usage is TRBJ1-6; D might be TRBD1 (5 bases). V was cut by 5 bases and J by 10 bases, with 13 bases left in between. The length of the CDR3 is 13 residues. Germline CDR1 SGHRS, CDR2 YFSETQ. The CDR3 DNA follows: TGCGCCAGCAGGATAGGGGAGGAATCACCCCTCCACTTT. This encodes CASRIGEESPLHF.

This chain joins TRBV13 and TRBJ1-1; possible D gene TRBD1, 6 bases. The germline gives CDR1 PRHDT, CDR2 FYEKMQ (reference sequence). The CDR3 runs 12 residues. V shed 1 base and J shed 8 bases, with 8 bases lying between them. The DNA for the CDR3 is TGTGCCAGCAGCTTAGACAGGGAGGAAGCTTTCTTT. Protein: CASSLDREEAFF.

In this sample, this clonotype turned up once. The chain employs TRBV7-9 and TRBJ2-5; 7 positions agree with TRBD2. CDR3 length: 18 amino acids. The V segment lost 5 bases and the J segment 0 bases; nucleotides outside the gene matches: 15. Germline loops: CDR1 SEHNR, CDR2 FQNEAQ (reference sequence). In DNA form, the CDR3 reads TGTGCCAGCAGCCAAACCACGTCGGGAGGAGGATACCAAGAGACCCAGTACTTC. Its protein product is CASSQTTSGGGYQETQYF.

The chain uses TRBV6-5 and TRBJ1-1; 8 positions agree with TRBD1. This CDR3 has 14 residues. Germline V gene lookup returns CDR1 MNHEY and CDR2 SVGAGI. V was clipped by 4 bases and J by 6 bases; unmatched bases: 7. The CDR3 DNA follows: TGTGCCAGCAGTTTGGACAGGGTTATACCTGAAGCTTTCTTT. It specifies CASSLDRVIPEAFF.